This TCR beta chain comes out of a study of radiotherapy plus CTLA-4 blockade in lung cancer. Study-level background: Patients showed objective responses in roughly 19% of cases and disease control in less than 35%.

Lung cancer patients with chemo-refractory metastatic non-small-cell disease were given focal radiation plus CTLA-4 blockade with ipilimumab. As concerns this clone: Its antigen is undetermined.

The V gene end was trimmed by 6 bases and the J gene end by 0 bases; junction bases not matched to a gene: 2. Germline loops: CDR1 SNHLY, CDR2 FYNNEI. This CDR3 contains 14 residues. Here immunoSEQ multiplex PCR was the method, and the copy in TCRdb shows in-frame clones only, minus some. The table has approximately 94,000 clones, about four fifths seen once. Study-level points and caveats: It was early blood T cell clone dynamics, with interferon-beta, that reportedly best predicted response. Expansion in blood of tumor-derived TCR clones was seen after radiotherapy plus ipilimumab.

The specimen was peripheral blood, collected from a patient treated with radiotherapy plus ipilimumab. The source of this sequence is a human donor with non-small cell lung cancer that progressed on radiotherapy plus ipilimumab. This rearrangement joins TRBV2 to TRBJ2-1; TRBD2 matches at 7 bases. The CDR3 protein is CASSGRSSYNEQFF. CDR3 DNA: TGTGCCAGCAGCGGGAGGAGCTCCTACAATGAGCAGTTCTTC.